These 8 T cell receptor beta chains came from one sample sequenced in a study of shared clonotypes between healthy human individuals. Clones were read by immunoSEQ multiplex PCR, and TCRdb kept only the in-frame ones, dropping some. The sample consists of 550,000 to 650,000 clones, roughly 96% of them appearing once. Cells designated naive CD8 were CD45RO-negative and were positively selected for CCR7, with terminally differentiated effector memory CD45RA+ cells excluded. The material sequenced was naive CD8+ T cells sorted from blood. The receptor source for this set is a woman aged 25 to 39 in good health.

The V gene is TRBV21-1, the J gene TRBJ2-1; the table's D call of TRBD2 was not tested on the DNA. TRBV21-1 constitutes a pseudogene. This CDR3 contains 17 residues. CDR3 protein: CASRITLATHSDNEQFF. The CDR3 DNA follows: TGTGCCAGCAGAATAACGCTAGCTACACATTCCGACAATGAGCAGTTCTTC.

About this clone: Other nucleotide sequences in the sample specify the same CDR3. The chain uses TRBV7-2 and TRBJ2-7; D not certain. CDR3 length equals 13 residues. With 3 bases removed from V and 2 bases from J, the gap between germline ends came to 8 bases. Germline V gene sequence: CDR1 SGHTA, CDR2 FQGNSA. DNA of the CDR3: TGTGCCAGCAGCTTGGGCACCACCTACGAGCAGTACTTC. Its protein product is CASSLGTTYEQYF.

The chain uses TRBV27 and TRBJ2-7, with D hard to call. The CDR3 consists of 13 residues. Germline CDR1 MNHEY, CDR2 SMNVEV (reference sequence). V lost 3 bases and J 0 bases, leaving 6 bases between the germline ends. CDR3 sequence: CASSFSISYEQYF. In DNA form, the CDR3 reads TGTGCCAGCAGTTTCTCCATCTCCTACGAGCAGTACTTC.

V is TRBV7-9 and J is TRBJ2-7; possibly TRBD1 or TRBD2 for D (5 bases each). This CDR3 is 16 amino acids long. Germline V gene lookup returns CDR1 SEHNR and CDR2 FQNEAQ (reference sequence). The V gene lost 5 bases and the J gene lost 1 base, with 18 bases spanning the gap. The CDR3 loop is CASSVAPGPSSYEQYF. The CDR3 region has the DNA TGTGCCAGCAGCGTCGCCCCGGGACCGTCGTCCTACGAGCAGTACTTC.

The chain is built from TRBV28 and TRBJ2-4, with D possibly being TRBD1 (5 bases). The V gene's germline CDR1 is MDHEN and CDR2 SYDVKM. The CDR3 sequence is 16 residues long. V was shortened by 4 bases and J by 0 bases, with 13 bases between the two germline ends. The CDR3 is CASSSDTTIAKNIQYF. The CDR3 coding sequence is TGTGCCAGCAGTTCGGACACAACCATAGCCAAAAACATTCAGTACTTC.

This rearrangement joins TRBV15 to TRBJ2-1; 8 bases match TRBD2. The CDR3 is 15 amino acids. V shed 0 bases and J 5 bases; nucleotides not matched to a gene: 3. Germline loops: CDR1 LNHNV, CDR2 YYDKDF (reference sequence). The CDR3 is CATSRETSGHNEQFF. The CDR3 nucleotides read TGTGCCACCAGCAGAGAAACTAGCGGACACAATGAGCAGTTCTTC.

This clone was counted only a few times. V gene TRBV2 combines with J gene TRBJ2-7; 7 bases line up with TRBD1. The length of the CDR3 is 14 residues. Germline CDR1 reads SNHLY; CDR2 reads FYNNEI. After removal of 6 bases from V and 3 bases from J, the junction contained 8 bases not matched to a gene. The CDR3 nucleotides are TGTGCCAGCAGGGGGACAGTTACCTTCTACGAGCAGTACTTC. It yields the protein CASRGTVTFYEQYF.

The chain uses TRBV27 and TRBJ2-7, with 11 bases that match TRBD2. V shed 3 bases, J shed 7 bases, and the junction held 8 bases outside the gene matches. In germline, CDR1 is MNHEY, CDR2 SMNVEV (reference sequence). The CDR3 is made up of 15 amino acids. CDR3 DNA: TGTGCCAGCAGTTTTCAGACTAGCGGGATGGGTGAGCAGTACTTC. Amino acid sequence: CASSFQTSGMGEQYF.